This is a list of T cell receptor beta chains from one sample in a study of identifying expanded T cells in peripheral blood. The table came from immunoSEQ multiplex PCR; TCRdb's copy has only in-frame clones and leaves some out. This sample carries 85,000 to 100,000 clones, around 88% of them seen once, and the ten largest clones take over 3%. Sequencing was carried out using blood. The receptor source for this set is a person aged 18 to 69 in good health. Each CDR3 is given with its conserved first and last residue. The D gene is left open where the match is weak. Expanded clones get a size class; other rows say once, few or many, or leave the size out.

TRBV7-9	-	-	TRBJ1-2	TGTGCCAGCAGCTCCGGCCTAACTTTTAACTATGGCTACACCTTC	CASSSGLTFNYGYTF
TRBV30	TRBD1	-	TRBJ1-1	TGTGCCTGGAGTTTCCCGGGACAGGGGGGCACTGAAGCTTTCTTT	CAWSFPGQGGTEAFF
TRBV5-6	TRBD2	-	TRBJ2-5	TGTGCCAGCAGCCCTGGGGGGGAAGAGACCCAGTACTTC	CASSPGGEETQYF
TRBV30	TRBD2	once	TRBJ2-1	TGTGCCTGGAGTGTACGGAGGGAGGGTAAAAATGAGCAGTTCTTC	CAWSVRREGKNEQFF
TRBV11-2	-	-	TRBJ2-3	TGTGCCAGCAGCTGGGCTAGCGAGCCAGATACGCAGTATTTT	CASSWASEPDTQYF
TRBV11-2	-	few	TRBJ2-5	TGTGCCAGCAGCTTAGAGTCTAGCTTGTGGGAGACCCAGTACTTC	CASSLESSLWETQYF
TRBV29-1	TRBD1	once	TRBJ2-7	TGCAGCGTTGAAAAGCCGCAGGGGGCCTCTTACGAGCAGTACTTC	CSVEKPQGASYEQYF
TRBV28	TRBD1	-	TRBJ1-1	TGTGCCAGCAGCCGAGGGACAGCAGAAATTGAAGCTTTCTTT	CASSRGTAEIEAFF
TRBV7-6	TRBD1	-	TRBJ2-7	TGTGCCAGCAGTCGTAATCCGGGACAGGGGAACGAGCAGTACTTC	CASSRNPGQGNEQYF
TRBV6-5	-	-	TRBJ1-4	TGTGCCAGCAGTTACTCGAGGCAGTTTAATGAAAAACTGTTTTTT	CASSYSRQFNEKLFF
TRBV6-4	TRBD2	few	TRBJ2-3	TGTGCCAGCAGTGAAGCCAGCGGGGGGGCCTCAGATACGCAGTATTTT	CASSEASGGASDTQYF
TRBV5-1	TRBD1	-	TRBJ2-5	TGCGCCAGCAGCTCGGACAGGGGAGGGGAGACCCAGTACTTC	CASSSDRGGETQYF
TRBV5-1	TRBD2	-	TRBJ2-1	TGCGCCAGCAGCTTATCCCCGGGACTAGTCGGGTTGGGCTCCTACAATGAGCAGTTCTTC	CASSLSPGLVGLGSYNEQFF
TRBV4-1	TRBD1	-	TRBJ2-5	TGCGCCAGCAGCCAAGCCGGGACAGGGTGGCAAGAGACCCAGTACTTC	CASSQAGTGWQETQYF
TRBV11-3	TRBD1	-	TRBJ2-1	TGTGCCAGCAGCTTCCCCCGGGACAGCAACTACAATGAGCAGTTCTTC	CASSFPRDSNYNEQFF
TRBV5-1	-	-	TRBJ1-2	TGCGCCAGCAACGGAGGGGACTATGGCTACACCTTC	CASNGGDYGYTF
TRBV7-3	-	-	TRBJ2-3	TGTGCCAGCAGCTTAGGTTTGCAGGGCCGAAGCACAGATACGCAGTATTTT	CASSLGLQGRSTDTQYF
TRBV25-1	-	-	TRBJ1-1	TGTGCCAGCAGTGATTACTCAGCTAATGGGAACACTGAAGCTTTCTTT	CASSDYSANGNTEAFF
TRBV30	-	-	TRBJ1-1	TGTGCCTGGAGTCCCAACCTCAGGGGCACTGAAGCTTTCTTT	CAWSPNLRGTEAFF
TRBV6-4	TRBD2	medium-sized	TRBJ2-3	TGTGCCAGCAGTGGGACTAGCGGGGGCACAGATACGCAGTATTTT	CASSGTSGGTDTQYF
TRBV4-1	TRBD2	-	TRBJ2-3	TGCGCCAGCAGCCACCTGGGACTAGCGGGGGGCGATACGCAGTATTTT	CASSHLGLAGGDTQYF
TRBV28	-	-	TRBJ2-7	TGTGCCAGCAGTTTAGGCAGGTACGAGCAGTACTTC	CASSLGRYEQYF
TRBV2	-	-	TRBJ2-3	TGTGCCAGCAGTCCCGATGGGGGACCTGGCACAGATACGCAGTATTTT	CASSPDGGPGTDTQYF
TRBV7-9	-	-	TRBJ2-3	TGTGCCAGCAGCCCGATGGGGGATACGCAGTATTTT	CASSPMGDTQYF
TRBV6-5	-	-	TRBJ2-2	TGTGCCAGCAGTTACTCAGTCAGGGATACCGGGGAGCTGTTTTTT	CASSYSVRDTGELFF
TRBV10-2	-	-	TRBJ2-2	TGCGCCAGCAGTGAGTCAGGGGACGGGGAGCTGTTTTTT	CASSESGDGELFF
TRBV10-1	TRBD1	-	TRBJ2-7	TGCGCCAGCAGCGAGGGACAGGGTGTTCCCTACGAGCAGTACTTC	CASSEGQGVPYEQYF
TRBV5-4	-	-	TRBJ2-2	TGTGCCAGCAGCCCTACCGGGAAAAGAGAGCTGTTTTTT	CASSPTGKRELFF
TRBV10-3	TRBD1	-	TRBJ2-3	TGTGCCATCAGTGAGCAGACAGGGGCAGATACGCAGTATTTT	CAISEQTGADTQYF
TRBV18	TRBD1	-	TRBJ1-2	TGTGCCAGCTCACCACAGGGGGCGGAGGGCTACACCTTC	CASSPQGAEGYTF
TRBV23-1	-	-	TRBJ2-1	TGCGCCAGCAGTCCTTTCTGGGACCATCGGGCGGGGAGCTCCTACAATGAGCAGTTCTTC	CASSPFWDHRAGSSYNEQFF
TRBV30	-	-	TRBJ2-7	TGTGCCTGGGAACCTGACAGTTCTCGGCAGTACTTC	CAWEPDSSRQYF
TRBV30	-	once	TRBJ2-6	TGTGCCTGGAGTGCACAACTGGTTGGGGCCAACGTCCTGACTTTC	CAWSAQLVGANVLTF
TRBV2	-	few	TRBJ1-6	TGTGCCAGCAGTGGGGGTAATTCACCCCTCCACTTT	CASSGGNSPLHF
TRBV7-2	-	-	TRBJ2-2	TGTGCCAGCAGCTTATTTGAATTAAGCAGTAGCACCGGGGAGCTGTTTTTT	CASSLFELSSSTGELFF
TRBV4-1	-	-	TRBJ2-7	TGCGCCAGCAGCCAAGATGTTCGGGGGTCCTACGAGCAGTACTTC	CASSQDVRGSYEQYF